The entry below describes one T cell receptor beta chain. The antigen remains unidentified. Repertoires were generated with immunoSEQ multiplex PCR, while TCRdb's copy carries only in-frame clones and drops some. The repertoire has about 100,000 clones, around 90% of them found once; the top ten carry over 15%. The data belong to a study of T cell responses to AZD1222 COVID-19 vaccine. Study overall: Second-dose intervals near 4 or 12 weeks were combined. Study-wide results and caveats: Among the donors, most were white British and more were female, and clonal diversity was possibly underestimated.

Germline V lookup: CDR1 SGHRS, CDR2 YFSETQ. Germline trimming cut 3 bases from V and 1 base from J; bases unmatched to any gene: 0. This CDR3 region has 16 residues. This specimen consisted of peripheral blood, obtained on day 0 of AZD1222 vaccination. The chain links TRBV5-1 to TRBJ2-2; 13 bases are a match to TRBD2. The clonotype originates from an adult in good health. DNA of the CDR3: TGCGCCAGCAGCTGGACTAGCGGGGGGAACACCGGGGAGCTGTTTTTT. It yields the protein CASSWTSGGNTGELFF.